This T cell receptor beta chain came from a study of T-cell memory formation after mild COVID-19. One entry per CDR3 protein, called by TCRdb with MiXCR from the 5' RACE reads. The sample has around 390,000 distinct CDR3 sequences, 15% to 20% seen once. Many counts were recorded for this clonotype. Its matching antigen is unknown. Study-level results: Largely, contracting CD4+ clones fell within CM and EM, and contracting CD8+ clones within EMRA. The second-wave clones peaking on day 37 were not confirmed as SARS-CoV-2-specific. Day 15 to 85 contracting clones showed balanced CD4/CD8; later expanders leaned CD4+.

Material: PBMCs or a T cell subset sorted from them (not recorded which). This TCR came from a young man who had mild COVID-19 (a few samples of this study predate the infection). Cell type and time point are not known.

This CDR3 is CASRPYTDTQYF. CDR3 DNA sequence: TGTGCCAGCAGGCCTTACACAGATACGCAGTATTTT. The genes are TRBV7-2 and TRBJ2-3, with D unresolved. Trimming shortened V by 6 bases and J by 2 bases, and 6 bases separated the two germline ends. Germline CDR1 reads SGHTA; CDR2 reads FQGNSA. The CDR3 spans 12 residues.